This T cell receptor (beta chain) was sequenced for a study of CD8 T cell repertoires and HIV-1 epitope variants. The assay was immunoSEQ multiplex PCR, and TCRdb's table has in-frame clones only and misses some. The data contain 5,000 to 6,000 clones, about 64% of them singletons. Findings and limits, study-wide: About 5 clonotypes recognized Nef KF9, one HW9, none TAALDMSHF.

Concerning this clone: Its specificity is not known.

The CDR3 loop spans 15 amino acids. The J segment lost 8 bases and the V segment lost 2 bases, leaving 9 bases of the junction unmatched. From germline, CDR1 is ENHRY and CDR2 SYGVKD. The genes are TRBV10-3 and TRBJ1-2; 9 positions agree with TRBD1. The TCR sequence derives from a male donor with HIV. The sample consisted of cultured CD8+ T cells derived from PBMCs. The CDR3 bases are TGTGCCATCAGTGAGCCCCGGGACAGGGTTCGCGGCTACACCTTC. Protein sequence: CAISEPRDRVRGYTF.